This T cell receptor (beta chain) derives from a study of blood T cell repertoires in COVID-19. Study background: From the United States, Italy and Spain came samples of acute and convalescent COVID-19. From T cells, B-cell-depleted T cells, or PBMCs came the material, which was cDNA or gDNA.

Authors' methods: Amplification from reference gene primers served as the basis for estimated nucleated cell counts. Assay used: immunoSEQ multiplex PCR; TCRdb lists only in-frame clones, some missing. V, J and clone size are those of that table, while D and trimming were read from the DNA. The sample yields a few hundred thousand clones, around nine tenths seen once. The TCR comes from a woman aged 25 to 45 with COVID-19, enrolled during active disease. The specimen sequenced was peripheral blood.

The CDR3 spells CASSGHRGPEAFF. The DNA for the CDR3 is TGTGCCAGCAGCGGCCACAGGGGGCCTGAAGCTTTCTTT. V usage is TRBV4-2 and J usage is TRBJ1-1, with 9 nucleotides matching TRBD1. CDR3 length: 13 residues. Germline V gene sequence: CDR1 LGHNA, CDR2 YNFKEQ. With V trimmed by 5 bases and J by 6 bases, 4 bases remained unmatched.